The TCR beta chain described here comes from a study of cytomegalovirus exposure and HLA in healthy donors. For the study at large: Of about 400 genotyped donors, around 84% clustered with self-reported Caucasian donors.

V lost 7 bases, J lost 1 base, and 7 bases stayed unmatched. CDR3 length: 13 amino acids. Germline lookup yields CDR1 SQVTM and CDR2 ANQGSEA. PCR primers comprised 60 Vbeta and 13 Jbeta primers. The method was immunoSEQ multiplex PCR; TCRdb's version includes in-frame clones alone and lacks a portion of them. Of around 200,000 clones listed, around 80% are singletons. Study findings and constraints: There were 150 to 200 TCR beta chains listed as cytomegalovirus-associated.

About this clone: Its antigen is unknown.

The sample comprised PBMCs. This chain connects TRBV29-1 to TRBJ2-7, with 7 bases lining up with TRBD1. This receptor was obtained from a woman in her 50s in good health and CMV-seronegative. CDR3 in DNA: TGCAGCGCTGAGCGGACAGGTTCCTACGAGCAGTACTTC. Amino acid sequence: CSAERTGSYEQYF.